This TCR beta chain was identified during a study of Siglec-9 on CD8 T cells in melanoma (dated by TCRdb to the late 2010s). For the study in its entirety: The study examined the expression of Siglec-9 on CD8+ T cells and how Siglec-9 regulates T cells within the melanoma tumor microenvironment.

About this clone: Its target antigen remains unknown. Base qualities are not recorded, but no much larger clone differs from it by a single base.

Libraries were built with the immunoSEQ multiplex PCR assay. TCRdb re-hosts the immuneACCESS table, in-frame sequences only. Its copies lack some clones; in the studies checked, an unresolved V gene accounts for under half of them, and the cause for the rest is not known. Recorded for this sample are roughly 35,000 clones; roughly 84% of them occurred a single time. Together, the top ten hold under 2% of the sample. Here is what the overall study found, with its caveats: According to the reported findings, Siglec-9 marked and regulated a subset of effector memory CD8+ T cells that seemed to build up inside melanoma tumors.

Per the germline V gene, SGHNT is the CDR1 and YENEEA is the CDR2. Relative to germline, V is 5 bases shorter and J is 8 bases shorter, with 16 bases between their ends. The CDR3 numbers 14 residues from cysteine through phenylalanine. The sequence is cut down to CDR3 DNA, 42 bases in frame from base 1. Material for sequencing was Siglec-9- CD8+ T cells sorted from blood. In the paper's terms, the cell subset or site label means: CD8 T cells lacking Siglec-9. The chain couples TRBV11-3 to TRBJ2-1; the D gene may be TRBD1 or TRBD2, since each aligns over 5 bases. The source is a human donor in good health. The CDR3 protein sequence reads: CASSTGTPPHEQFF. At the DNA level, the sequence is TGTGCCAGCAGCACCGGGACCCCCCCCCATGAGCAGTTCTTC.